The 15 T cell receptor beta chains below all came from one sample that was sequenced in a study of blood T cells in healthy people across ages. Sample-barcoded 5' priming and a J-beta primer mix drove a second PCR of about 7 to 11 cycles. TCRdb passed the 5' RACE reads through MiXCR, listing each CDR3 protein once. The table has hundreds of thousands of distinct CDR3 sequences, about half seen once; the top ten hold 30% to 35%. The sequencing sample was made of blood. The receptors originated from a woman in her sixties in good health.

This clonotype was seen more than once but under ten times. The rearrangement links TRBV24-1 to TRBJ2-5; 8 bases align to TRBD1. Per germline, CDR1 KGHDR and CDR2 SFDVKD. V shed 7 bases and J 5 bases; nucleotides not matched to a gene: 5. This CDR3 comprises 13 residues. The CDR3 DNA follows: TGTGCCACCAGGAGGACAGGGACCGAGACCCAGTACTTC. It yields the protein CATRRTGTETQYF.

This clonotype appeared once. The chain carries TRBV9 and TRBJ2-4; 10 bases agree with TRBD2. The closer fit of TRBJ2-5 to the DNA end suggests the J call may be wrong. CDR3 length equals 16 residues. CDR1 is SGDLS and CDR2 is YYNGEE in the germline V gene. CDR3 sequence (DNA): TGTGCCAGCAGCGTCTCACAGACTAGCGGGCAAGAGACCCAGTACTTC. Protein sequence: CASSVSQTSGQETQYF.

V and J are TRBV20-1 and TRBJ1-1; D call uncertain. V was clipped by 6 bases and J by 4 bases, with 15 bases between them. The CDR3 extends over 13 amino acids. CDR1 is DFQATT, CDR2 SNEGSKA, per germline (reference sequence). The CDR3 nucleotides read TGCAGTGCCCCCCTTCCCGGTGGCACTGAAGCTTTCTTT. It specifies CSAPLPGGTEAFF.

In DNA form, the CDR3 reads TGCAGCGTTGATAAGCTCGGGAGCGGTCTCGATACGCAGTATTTT. Protein sequence: CSVDKLGSGLDTQYF. The chain recombines TRBV29-1 with TRBJ2-3; D might be TRBD2 (6 bases). Germline loops: CDR1 SQVTM, CDR2 ANQGSEA. The ends were cut back, 3 bases at V and 6 bases at J, with 19 bases in the middle. The CDR3 runs 15 residues.

This clonotype was counted ten times or more. The chain carries TRBV29-1 and TRBJ2-4, with D unclear. The germline CDR1 and CDR2 sequences are SQVTM and ANQGSEA. Deletions cut 7 bases from V and 0 bases from J, with 4 bases between. The CDR3 covers 11 residues. DNA for the CDR3: TGCAGCGGGAAAGCCAAAAACATTCAGTACTTC. Residues: CSGKAKNIQYF.

This clonotype was seen a handful of times. CDR3 nucleotide sequence: TGCGCCAGCAGCTCGAACCCCCAAGAGACCCAGTACTTC. It codes for CASSSNPQETQYF. This chain connects TRBV5-1 to TRBJ2-5, with D hard to call. The germline V and J ends were trimmed by 3 bases and 1 base, with 7 bases remaining between them. This CDR3 is 13 amino acids long. Germline V gene sequence: CDR1 SGHRS, CDR2 YFSETQ.

The chain joins TRBV2 to TRBJ1-4, with 8 bases aligning to TRBD1. The CDR3 is 14 residues long. With 3 bases clipped from V and 7 bases from J, the junction kept 4 bases outside the gene matches. CDR1 SNHLY and CDR2 FYNNEI come from the germline V gene. DNA of the CDR3: TGTGCCAGCAGTGACGGCCAGGGGGCTGAAAAACTGTTTTTT. Translated, it gives CASSDGQGAEKLFF.

This CDR3 reads CSGKGLLSSYNEQFF. The DNA of the CDR3 is TGCAGCGGAAAGGGCTTACTGAGCTCCTACAATGAGCAGTTCTTC. The chain couples TRBV29-1 to TRBJ2-1; D gene unclear. Looked up from germline, CDR1 is SQVTM and CDR2 is ANQGSEA. This CDR3 has 15 amino acids. Trimming cost V 7 bases and J 0 bases, with 16 bases left between them.

V gene TRBV5-6 combines with J gene TRBJ2-7; weak D call: TRBD1 (5 bases). The end of the DNA fits TRBJ2-5 better, so the J call may be wrong. CDR3 length: 15 residues. From germline, CDR1 is SGHDT and CDR2 YYEEEE. The CDR3 bases are TGTGCCAGCAGCTTGGCCAGGGCCAATTGGGAGACCCAGTACTTC. Its protein product is CASSLARANWETQYF.

This clonotype was found a few times. The chain recombines TRBV5-1 with TRBJ1-4; D remains ambiguous. Germline-derived CDR1 and CDR2 are SGHRS and YFSETQ. Trimming removed 5 bases from V and 2 bases from J, with 10 bases in between. CDR3 length: 14 amino acids. The CDR3 loop is CASSLTPTNEKLFF. The CDR3 nucleotides read TGCGCCAGCAGTTTGACACCCACTAATGAAAAACTGTTTTTT.

This clonotype was seen many times. This chain uses TRBV29-1 with TRBJ2-3, with D tentatively TRBD1 (5 bases). V was shortened by 4 bases and J by 2 bases, with 10 bases between the two germline ends. The V gene's germline CDR1 is SQVTM and CDR2 ANQGSEA. CDR3 size: 13 residues. This CDR3 reads CSVGEQDTDTQYF. The CDR3 DNA reads as TGCAGCGTTGGCGAACAGGACACAGATACGCAGTATTTT.

The chain has TRBV18 and TRBJ2-7, with 8 bases aligning to TRBD1. The J call could be wrong; TRBJ2-5 is a better fit for the DNA end. Looked up from germline, CDR1 is KGHSH and CDR2 is LQKENI. The CDR3 has 15 residues. The CDR3 DNA sequence: TGTGCCAGCTCACCCTTGGACAGGGCGCAAGAGACCCAGTACTTC. Amino acid sequence: CASSPLDRAQETQYF.

V usage is TRBV14 and J usage is TRBJ2-7; D might be TRBD2 (5 bases). The CDR3 spans 12 residues. The germline V and J ends were trimmed by 1 base and 9 bases, with 10 bases remaining between them. Germline V CDR1 and CDR2: SGHDN, FVKESK. CDR3 amino acids: CASSQAEDLQYF. In DNA, the CDR3 is TGTGCCAGCAGCCAAGCTGAGGACTTGCAGTACTTC.

Note on this clonotype: This may arise from a read error, as a much more abundant clone is one base away. The J gene is TRBJ1-2, the V gene TRBV7-3; perhaps TRBD1 as D (6 bases). Trimming removed 0 bases from V and 8 bases from J, with 10 bases in between. Germline loops: CDR1 SGHTA, CDR2 FQGTGA. The length of the CDR3 is 13 residues. CDR3: CASSLTQGMGYTF. The DNA of the CDR3 is TGTGCCAGCAGCTTAACTCAGGGGATGGGCTACACCTTC.

This clonotype was detected many times. This chain uses TRBV4-2 with TRBJ2-3; 11 bases map to TRBD2. The CDR3 totals 16 residues. Trimming took 4 bases from V and 8 from J; bases not matched to a gene: 11. Germline CDR1 is LGHNA and CDR2 is YNFKEQ. CDR3 sequence reads: CASSPQTLAGEGTQYF. The CDR3 region has the DNA TGTGCCAGCAGCCCTCAAACACTAGCGGGAGAAGGTACGCAGTATTTT.